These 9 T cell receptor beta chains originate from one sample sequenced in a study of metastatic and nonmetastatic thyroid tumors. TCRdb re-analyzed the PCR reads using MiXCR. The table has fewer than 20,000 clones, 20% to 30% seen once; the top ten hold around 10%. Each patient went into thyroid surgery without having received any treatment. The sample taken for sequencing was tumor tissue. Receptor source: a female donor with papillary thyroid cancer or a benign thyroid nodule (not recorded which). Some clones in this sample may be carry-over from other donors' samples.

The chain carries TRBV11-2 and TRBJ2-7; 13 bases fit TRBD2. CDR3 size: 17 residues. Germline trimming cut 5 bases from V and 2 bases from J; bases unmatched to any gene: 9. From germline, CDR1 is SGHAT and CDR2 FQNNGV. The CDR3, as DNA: TGTGCCAGCAGCATCCTCAGGACTAGCGGGAGCACCTACGAGCAGTACTTC. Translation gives CASSILRTSGSTYEQYF.

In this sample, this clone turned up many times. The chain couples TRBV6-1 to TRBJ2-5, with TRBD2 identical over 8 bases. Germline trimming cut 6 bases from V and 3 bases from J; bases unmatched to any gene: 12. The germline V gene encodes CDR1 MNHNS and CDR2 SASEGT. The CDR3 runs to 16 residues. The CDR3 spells CASRPAGGSGKETQYF. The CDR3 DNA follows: TGTGCCAGCAGACCCGCGGGGGGCAGCGGTAAAGAGACCCAGTACTTC.

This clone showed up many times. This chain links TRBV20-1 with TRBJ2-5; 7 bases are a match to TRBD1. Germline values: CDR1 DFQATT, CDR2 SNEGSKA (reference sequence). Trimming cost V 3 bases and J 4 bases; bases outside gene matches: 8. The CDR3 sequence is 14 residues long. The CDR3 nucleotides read TGCAGTGCTAGTTCCTATGACAGGGCAGAGACCCAGTACTTC. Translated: CSASSYDRAETQYF.

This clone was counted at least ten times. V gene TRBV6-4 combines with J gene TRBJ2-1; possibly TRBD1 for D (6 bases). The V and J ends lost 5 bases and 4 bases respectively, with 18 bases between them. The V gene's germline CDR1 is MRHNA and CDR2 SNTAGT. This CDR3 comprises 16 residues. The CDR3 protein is CASSPSGPGDYNEQFF. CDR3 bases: TGTGCCAGCAGTCCTTCTGGGCCAGGGGATTACAATGAGCAGTTCTTC.

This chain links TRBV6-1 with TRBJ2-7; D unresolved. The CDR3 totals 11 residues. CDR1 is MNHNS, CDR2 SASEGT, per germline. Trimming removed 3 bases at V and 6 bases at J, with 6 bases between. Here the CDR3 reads CASSDKSEQYV. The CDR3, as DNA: TGTGCCAGCAGTGATAAATCCGAGCAGTACGTC.

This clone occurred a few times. The CDR3 here is CASSGGVSWKTQYF. The CDR3 nucleotides are TGTGCCAGCAGTGGGGGAGTTAGTTGGAAGACCCAGTACTTC. The J gene is TRBJ2-5, the V gene TRBV25-1; a possible D gene is TRBD2 (5 bases). Trimming removed 4 bases from V and 6 bases from J, with 15 bases in between. This CDR3 has 14 amino acids. CDR1 and CDR2 (germline): MGHDK, SYGVNS.

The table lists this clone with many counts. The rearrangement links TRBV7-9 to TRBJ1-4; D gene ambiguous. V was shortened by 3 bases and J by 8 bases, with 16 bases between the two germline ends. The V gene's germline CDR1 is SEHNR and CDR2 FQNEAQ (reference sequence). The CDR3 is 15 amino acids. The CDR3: CASSLPRGAEEKLFF. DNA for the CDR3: TGTGCCAGCAGCTTGCCCCGCGGTGCCGAAGAAAAACTGTTTTTT. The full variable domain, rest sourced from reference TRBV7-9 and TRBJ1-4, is DTGVSQNPRHKITKRGQNVTFRCDPISEHNRLYWYRQTLGQGPEFLTYFQNEAQLEKSRLLSDRFSAERPKGSFSTLEIQRTEQGDSAMYLCASSLPRGAEEKLFFGSGTQLSVL.

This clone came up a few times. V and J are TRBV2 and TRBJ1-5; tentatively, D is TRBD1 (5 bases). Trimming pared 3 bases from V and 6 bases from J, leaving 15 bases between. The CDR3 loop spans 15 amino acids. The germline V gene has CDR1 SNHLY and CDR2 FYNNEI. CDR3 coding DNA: TGTGCCAGCAGTGATTTGGGGGGATTGGGTCAGCCCCAGCATTTT. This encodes CASSDLGGLGQPQHF.

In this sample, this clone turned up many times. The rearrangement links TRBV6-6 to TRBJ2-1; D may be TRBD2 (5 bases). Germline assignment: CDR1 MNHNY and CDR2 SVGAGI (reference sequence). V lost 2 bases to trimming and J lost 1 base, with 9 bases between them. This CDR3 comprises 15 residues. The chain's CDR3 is CASSYVLASYNEQFF. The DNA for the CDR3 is TGTGCCAGCAGTTACGTCCTAGCATCCTACAATGAGCAGTTCTTC.